The rows below give T cell receptor beta chains drawn from one sample of a study of blood T cell repertoires in COVID-19. Libraries were prepared by immunoSEQ multiplex PCR; TCRdb keeps only in-frame clonotypes and omits some of them. Found here are around 500,000 clones, roughly nine tenths of them singletons; the top ten hold 8.3%. Sequences were obtained from PBMCs or T cells enriched from blood (not recorded which). Receptor source: a woman in her sixties who had recovered from COVID-19. Both conserved end residues are part of each CDR3. Each record gives: D gene, CDR3 length, V gene, clone size, J gene, CDR3 DNA, CDR3 protein. D genes are given only for firm matches. Clone size, where shown, is once, few, many, or a class for clones that have expanded.

D: .
length: 14
V: TRBV5-1
size: once
J: TRBJ2-2
DNA: TGCGCCAGCAAAGAGAAACCGAACACCGGGGAGCTGTTTTTT
CDR3: CASKEKPNTGELFF

D: .
length: 13
V: TRBV27
size: .
J: TRBJ1-5
DNA: TGTGCCAGCAAGCTATCCGGGGAGCAGCCCCAGCATTTT
CDR3: CASKLSGEQPQHF

D: TRBD2
length: 15
V: TRBV7-2
size: .
J: TRBJ2-1
DNA: TGTGCCAGCACCGCTGGGACTAGCGGGGAAGATGAGCAGTTCTTC
CDR3: CASTAGTSGEDEQFF

D: TRBD1
length: 16
V: TRBV4-1
size: .
J: TRBJ1-2
DNA: TGCGCCAGCAGCCCGACAGGGGGGAATAATAACTATGGCTACACCTTC
CDR3: CASSPTGGNNNYGYTF

D: .
length: 15
V: TRBV5-6
size: .
J: TRBJ1-4
DNA: TGTGCCAGCAGCTTGGCCCGTACAACTAATGAAAAACTGTTTTTT
CDR3: CASSLARTTNEKLFF

D: .
length: 13
V: TRBV5-1
size: .
J: TRBJ1-2
DNA: TGCGCCAGCAGCTTGTCAACCGGGGATGGCTACACCTTC
CDR3: CASSLSTGDGYTF

D: TRBD1
length: 13
V: TRBV15
size: .
J: TRBJ1-6
DNA: TGTGCCACCAGCAGGGACAGGGCCTCACCCCTCCACTTT
CDR3: CATSRDRASPLHF

D: TRBD1
length: 14
V: TRBV27
size: once
J: TRBJ1-2
DNA: TGTGCCAGCAGTACCTCCGGGACAGACTATGGCTACACCTTC
CDR3: CASSTSGTDYGYTF

D: .
length: 15
V: TRBV5-1
size: .
J: TRBJ1-2
DNA: TGCGCCAGCAGCTTGGTGGGGGGTGCTAACTATGGCTACACCTTC
CDR3: CASSLVGGANYGYTF

D: TRBD1
length: 15
V: TRBV6-4
size: .
J: TRBJ1-1
DNA: TGTGCCAGCAGTGATGGGACAGGGGGATGGACTGAAGCTTTCTTT
CDR3: CASSDGTGGWTEAFF